This T cell receptor (beta chain) was identified in a study of beta chain features in type 1 diabetes. Expressed TCRB transcripts were sequenced because the entire RNA isolate underwent reverse transcription. Libraries were prepared by immunoSEQ multiplex PCR; TCRdb keeps only in-frame clonotypes and omits some of them. Here the sample spans around 400,000 clones, around 13% being singletons. The CDR3 sequence is 16 residues long. Per germline, CDR1 SGHDN and CDR2 FVKESK. V dropped 4 bases and J dropped 0 bases, with 14 bases sitting between them. This chain connects TRBV14 to TRBJ2-3, with unresolved D. This TCR was recovered from a man aged 18 to 30 in good health. Sequencing was done on a sample of naive CD4+ T cells from blood. CDR3 residues: CASSRRRDISTDTQYF. In DNA form, the CDR3 reads TGTGCCAGCAGCCGAAGAAGAGACATCAGCACAGATACGCAGTATTTT.